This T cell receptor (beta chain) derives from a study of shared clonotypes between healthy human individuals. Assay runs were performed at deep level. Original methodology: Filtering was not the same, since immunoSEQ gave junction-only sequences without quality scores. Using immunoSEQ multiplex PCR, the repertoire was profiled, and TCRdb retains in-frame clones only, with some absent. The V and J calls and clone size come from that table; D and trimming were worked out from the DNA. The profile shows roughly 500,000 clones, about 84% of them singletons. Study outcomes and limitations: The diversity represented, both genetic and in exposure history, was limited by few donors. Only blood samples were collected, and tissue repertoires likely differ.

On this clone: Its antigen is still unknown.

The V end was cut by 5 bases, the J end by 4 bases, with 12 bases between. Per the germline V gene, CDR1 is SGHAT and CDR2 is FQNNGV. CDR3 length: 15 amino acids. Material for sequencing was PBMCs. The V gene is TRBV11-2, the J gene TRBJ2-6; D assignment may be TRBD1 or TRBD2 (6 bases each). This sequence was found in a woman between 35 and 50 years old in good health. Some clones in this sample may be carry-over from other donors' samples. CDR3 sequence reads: CASSQRGQGANVLTF. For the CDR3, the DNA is TGTGCCAGCAGCCAACGGGGGCAAGGGGCCAACGTCCTGACTTTC.